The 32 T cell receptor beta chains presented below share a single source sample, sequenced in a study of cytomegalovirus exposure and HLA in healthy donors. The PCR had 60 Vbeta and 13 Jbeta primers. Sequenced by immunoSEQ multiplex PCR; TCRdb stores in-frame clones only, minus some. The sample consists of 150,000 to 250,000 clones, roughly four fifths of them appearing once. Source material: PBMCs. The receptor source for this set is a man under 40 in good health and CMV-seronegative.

This CDR3 reads CASSYSNGRRDTQYF. The CDR3 DNA reads as TGTGCCAGCAGTTACTCGAACGGGAGACGTGATACGCAGTATTTT. The rearrangement links TRBV6-5 to TRBJ2-3; tentative D call: TRBD2 (6 bases). The V end lost 0 bases, the J end lost 6 bases, and 13 bases lay between the germline ends. Germline V lookup: CDR1 MNHEY, CDR2 SVGAGI. There are 15 residues in the CDR3.

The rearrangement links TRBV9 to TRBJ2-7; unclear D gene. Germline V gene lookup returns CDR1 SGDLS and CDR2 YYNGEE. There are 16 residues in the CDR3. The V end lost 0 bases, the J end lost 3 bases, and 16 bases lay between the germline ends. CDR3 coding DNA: TGTGCCAGCAGCGTAGCGCCCGCGGCTGTGAACTACGAGCAGTACTTC. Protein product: CASSVAPAAVNYEQYF.

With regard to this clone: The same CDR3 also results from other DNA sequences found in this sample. CDR3 sequence: CSVGQGNQPQHF. CDR3 DNA sequence: TGCAGCGTGGGACAGGGCAATCAGCCCCAGCATTTT. The chain links TRBV29-1 to TRBJ1-5, with 8 bases that match TRBD1. Germline CDR1 and CDR2: SQVTM and ANQGSEA. V shed 6 bases and J 2 bases; nucleotides not matched to a gene: 0. This CDR3 comprises 12 residues.

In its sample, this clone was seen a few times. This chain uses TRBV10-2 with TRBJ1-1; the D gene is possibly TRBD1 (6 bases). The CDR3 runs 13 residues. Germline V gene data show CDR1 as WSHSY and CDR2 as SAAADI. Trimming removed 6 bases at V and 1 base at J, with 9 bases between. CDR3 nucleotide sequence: TGCGCCAGCAGAAAACAGGGGAACACTGAAGCTTTCTTT. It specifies CASRKQGNTEAFF.

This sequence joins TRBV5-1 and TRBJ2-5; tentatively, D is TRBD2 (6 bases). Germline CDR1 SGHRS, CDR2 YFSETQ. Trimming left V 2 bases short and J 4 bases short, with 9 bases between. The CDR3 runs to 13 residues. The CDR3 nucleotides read TGCGCCAGCAGCTTAACTAGCAGAGAGACCCAGTACTTC. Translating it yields CASSLTSRETQYF. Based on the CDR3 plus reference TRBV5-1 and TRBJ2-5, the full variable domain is KAGVTQTPRYLIKTRGQQVTLSCSPISGHRSVSWYQQTPGQGLQFLFEYFSETQRNKGNFPGRFSGRQFSNSRSEMNVSTLELGDSALYLCASSLTSRETQYFGPGTRLLVL.

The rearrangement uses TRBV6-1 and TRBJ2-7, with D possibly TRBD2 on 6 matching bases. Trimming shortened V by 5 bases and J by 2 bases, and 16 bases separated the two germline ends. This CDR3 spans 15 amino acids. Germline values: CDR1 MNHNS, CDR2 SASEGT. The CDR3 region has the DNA TGTGCCAGCAGTACGCGGGGTCCGGGCCCCTACGAGCAGTACTTC. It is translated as CASSTRGPGPYEQYF.

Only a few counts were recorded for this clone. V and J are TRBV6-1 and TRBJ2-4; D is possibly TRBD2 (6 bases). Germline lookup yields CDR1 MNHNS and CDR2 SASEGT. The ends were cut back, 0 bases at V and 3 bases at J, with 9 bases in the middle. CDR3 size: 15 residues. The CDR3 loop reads CASSEASGNKNIQYF. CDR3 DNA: TGTGCCAGCAGTGAAGCTAGCGGAAACAAAAACATTCAGTACTTC.

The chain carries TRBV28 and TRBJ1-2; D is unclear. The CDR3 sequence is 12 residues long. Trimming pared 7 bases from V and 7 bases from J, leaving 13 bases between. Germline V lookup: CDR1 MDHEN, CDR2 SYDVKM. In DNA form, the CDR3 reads TGTGCCAGCACCCGACACGGTGGTGGCTACACCTTC. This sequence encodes CASTRHGGGYTF.

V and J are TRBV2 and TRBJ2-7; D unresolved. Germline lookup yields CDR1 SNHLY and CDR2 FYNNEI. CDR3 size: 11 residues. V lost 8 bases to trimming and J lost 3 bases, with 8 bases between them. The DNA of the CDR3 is TGTGCCAGCTCGTCCCTCTACGAGCAGTACTTC. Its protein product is CASSSLYEQYF.

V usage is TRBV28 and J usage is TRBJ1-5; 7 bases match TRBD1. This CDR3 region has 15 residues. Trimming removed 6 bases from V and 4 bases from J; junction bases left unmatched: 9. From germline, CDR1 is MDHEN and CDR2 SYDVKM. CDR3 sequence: CASRSGGFGNQPQHF. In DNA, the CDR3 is TGTGCCAGCAGATCAGGGGGTTTCGGGAATCAGCCCCAGCATTTT.

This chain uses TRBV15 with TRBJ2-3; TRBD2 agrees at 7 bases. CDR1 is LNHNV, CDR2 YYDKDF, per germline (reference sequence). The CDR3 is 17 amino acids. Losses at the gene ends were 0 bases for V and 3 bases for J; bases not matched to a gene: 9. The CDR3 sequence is CATSRDLGGVWTDTQYF. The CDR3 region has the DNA TGTGCCACCAGCAGAGATCTGGGGGGGGTCTGGACAGATACGCAGTATTTT.

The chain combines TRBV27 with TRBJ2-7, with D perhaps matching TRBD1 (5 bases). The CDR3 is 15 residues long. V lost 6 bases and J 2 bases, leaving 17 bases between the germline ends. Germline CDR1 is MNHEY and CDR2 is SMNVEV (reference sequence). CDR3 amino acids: CASSPARQSTYEQYF. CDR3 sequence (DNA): TGTGCCAGCAGCCCCGCTCGACAGTCTACCTACGAGCAGTACTTC.

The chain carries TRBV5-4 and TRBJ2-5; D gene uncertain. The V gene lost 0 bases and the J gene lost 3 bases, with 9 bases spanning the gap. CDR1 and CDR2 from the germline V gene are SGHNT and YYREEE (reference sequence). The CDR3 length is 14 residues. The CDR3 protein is CASSLALTEETQYF. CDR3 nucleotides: TGTGCCAGCAGCTTGGCCTTGACTGAAGAGACCCAGTACTTC. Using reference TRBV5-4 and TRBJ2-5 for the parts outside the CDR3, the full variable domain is ETGVTQSPTHLIKTRGQQVTLRCSSQSGHNTVSWYQQALGQGPQFIFQYYREEENGRGNFPPRFSGLQFPNYSSELNVNALELDDSALYLCASSLALTEETQYFGPGTRLLVL.

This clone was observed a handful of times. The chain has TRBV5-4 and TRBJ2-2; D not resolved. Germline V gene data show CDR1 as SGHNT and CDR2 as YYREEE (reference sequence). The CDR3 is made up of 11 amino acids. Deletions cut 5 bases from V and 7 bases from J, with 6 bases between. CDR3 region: CASSSDGELFF. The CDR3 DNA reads TGTGCCAGCAGTTCAGACGGGGAGCTGTTTTTT.

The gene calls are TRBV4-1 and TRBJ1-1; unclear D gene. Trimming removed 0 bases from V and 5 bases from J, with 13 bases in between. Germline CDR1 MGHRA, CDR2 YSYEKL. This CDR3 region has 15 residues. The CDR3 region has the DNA TGCGCCAGCAGCCAAGATACGGGGTTTGGGACTGAAGCTTTCTTT. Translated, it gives CASSQDTGFGTEAFF.

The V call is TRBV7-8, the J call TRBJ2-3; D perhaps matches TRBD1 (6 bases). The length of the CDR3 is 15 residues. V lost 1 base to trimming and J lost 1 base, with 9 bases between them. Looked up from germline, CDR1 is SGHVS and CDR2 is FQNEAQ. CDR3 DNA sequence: TGTGCCAGCAGCTTAGGGGGACACCGCACAGATACGCAGTATTTT. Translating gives CASSLGGHRTDTQYF. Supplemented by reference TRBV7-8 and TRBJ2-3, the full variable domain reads GAGVSQSPRYKVAKRGQDVALRCDPISGHVSLFWYQQALGQGPEFLTYFQNEAQLDKSGLPSDRFFAERPEGSVSTLKIQRTQQEDSAVYLCASSLGGHRTDTQYFGPGTRLTVL.

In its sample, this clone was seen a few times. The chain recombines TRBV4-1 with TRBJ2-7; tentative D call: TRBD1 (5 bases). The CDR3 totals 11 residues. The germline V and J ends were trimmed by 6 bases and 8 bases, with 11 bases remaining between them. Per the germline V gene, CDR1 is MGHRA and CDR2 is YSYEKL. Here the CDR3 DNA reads TGCGCCAGCAGGGGGCCGGGCCAGCAGTACTTC. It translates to CASRGPGQQYF.

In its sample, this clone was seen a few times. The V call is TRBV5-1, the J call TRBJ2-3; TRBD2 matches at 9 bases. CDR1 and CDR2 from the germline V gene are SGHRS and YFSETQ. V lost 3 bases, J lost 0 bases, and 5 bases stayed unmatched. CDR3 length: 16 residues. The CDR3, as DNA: TGCGCCAGCAGCTCCGTGACTAGCGGAAGCACAGATACGCAGTATTTT. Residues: CASSSVTSGSTDTQYF.

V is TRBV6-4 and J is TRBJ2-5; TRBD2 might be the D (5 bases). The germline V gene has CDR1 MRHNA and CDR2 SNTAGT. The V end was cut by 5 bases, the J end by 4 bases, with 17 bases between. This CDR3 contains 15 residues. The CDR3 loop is CASSSRAGGGETQYF. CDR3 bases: TGTGCCAGCAGTAGCCGGGCAGGAGGTGGAGAGACCCAGTACTTC.

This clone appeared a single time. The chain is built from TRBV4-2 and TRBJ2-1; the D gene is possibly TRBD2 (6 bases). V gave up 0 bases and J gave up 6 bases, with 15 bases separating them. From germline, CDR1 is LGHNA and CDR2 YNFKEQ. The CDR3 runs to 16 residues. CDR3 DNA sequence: TGTGCCAGCAGCCAAGATGCGAGGAGGGCGGGCAATGAGCAGTTCTTC. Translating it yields CASSQDARRAGNEQFF.

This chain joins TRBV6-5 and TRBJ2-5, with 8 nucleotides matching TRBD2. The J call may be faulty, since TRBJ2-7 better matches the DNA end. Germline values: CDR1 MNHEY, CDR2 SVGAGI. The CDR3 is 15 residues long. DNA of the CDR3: TGTGCCAGCAGCCCGGTGGCGGGAGGATCCTACGAGCAGTACTTC. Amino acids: CASSPVAGGSYEQYF.

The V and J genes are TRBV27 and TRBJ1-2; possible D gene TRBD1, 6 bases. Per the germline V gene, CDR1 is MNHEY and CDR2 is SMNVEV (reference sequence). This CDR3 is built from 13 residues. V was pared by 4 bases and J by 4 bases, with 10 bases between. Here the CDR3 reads CASSSTGPYGYTF. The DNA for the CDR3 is TGTGCCAGCAGTTCGACAGGTCCCTATGGCTACACCTTC.

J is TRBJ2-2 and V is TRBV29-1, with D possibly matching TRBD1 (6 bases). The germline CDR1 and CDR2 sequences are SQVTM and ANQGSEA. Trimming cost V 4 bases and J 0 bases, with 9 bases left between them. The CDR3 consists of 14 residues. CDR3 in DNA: TGCAGCGTTGTGCAGGGGCCGAACACCGGGGAGCTGTTTTTT. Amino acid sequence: CSVVQGPNTGELFF.

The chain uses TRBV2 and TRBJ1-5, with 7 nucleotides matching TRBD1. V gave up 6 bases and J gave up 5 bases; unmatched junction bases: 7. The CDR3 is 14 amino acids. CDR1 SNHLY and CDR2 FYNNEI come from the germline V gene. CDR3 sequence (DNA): TGTGCCAGCAGACTAAACAGGGGAGATCAGCCCCAGCATTTT. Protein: CASRLNRGDQPQHF.

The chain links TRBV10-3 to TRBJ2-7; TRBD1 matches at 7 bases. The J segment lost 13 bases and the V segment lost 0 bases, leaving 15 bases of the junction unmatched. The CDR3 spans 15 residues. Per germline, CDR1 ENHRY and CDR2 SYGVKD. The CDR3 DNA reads TGTGCCATCAGTGAGTCTGCCAGAGGGGGCAGGGGGTTTTACTTC. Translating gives CAISESARGGRGFYF.

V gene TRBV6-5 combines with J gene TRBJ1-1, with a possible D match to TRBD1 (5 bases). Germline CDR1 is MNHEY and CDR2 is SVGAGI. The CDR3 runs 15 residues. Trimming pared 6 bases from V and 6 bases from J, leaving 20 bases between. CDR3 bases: TGTGCCAGCAGAGCAAGTTTGGGGGGAGGCGCTGAAGCTTTCTTT. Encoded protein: CASRASLGGGAEAFF.

CDR3: CASSDPAGGNYNEQFF. The CDR3 DNA sequence: TGTGCCAGCAGTGACCCAGCGGGAGGGAACTACAATGAGCAGTTCTTC. The chain carries TRBV25-1 and TRBJ2-1; 10 bases fit TRBD2. V was pared by 3 bases and J by 3 bases, with 5 bases of the junction left unmatched. Germline V gene data show CDR1 as MGHDK and CDR2 as SYGVNS. This CDR3 is built from 16 residues.

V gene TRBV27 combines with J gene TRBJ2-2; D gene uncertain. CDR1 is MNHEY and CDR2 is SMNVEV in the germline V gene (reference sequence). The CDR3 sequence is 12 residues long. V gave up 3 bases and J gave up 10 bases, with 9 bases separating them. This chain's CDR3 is CASSFRSSELFF. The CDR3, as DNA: TGTGCCAGCAGTTTCCGGTCTTCGGAGCTGTTTTTT.

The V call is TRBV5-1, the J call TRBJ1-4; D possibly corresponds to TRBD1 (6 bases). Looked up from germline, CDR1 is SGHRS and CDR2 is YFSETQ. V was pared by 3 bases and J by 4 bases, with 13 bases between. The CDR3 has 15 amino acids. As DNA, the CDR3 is TGCGCCAGCAGCTGGGCAACAGGGAGTAATGAAAAACTGTTTTTT. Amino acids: CASSWATGSNEKLFF.

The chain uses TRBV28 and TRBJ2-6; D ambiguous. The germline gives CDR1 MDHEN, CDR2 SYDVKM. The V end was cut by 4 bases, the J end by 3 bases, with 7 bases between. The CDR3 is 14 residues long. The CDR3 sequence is CASSSPVGANVLTF. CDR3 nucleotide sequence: TGTGCCAGCAGTTCCCCGGTTGGGGCCAACGTCCTGACTTTC. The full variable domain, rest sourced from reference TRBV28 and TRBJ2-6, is DVKVTQSSRYLVKRTGEKVFLECVQDMDHENMFWYRQDPGLGLRLIYFSYDVKMKEKGDIPEGYSVSREKKERFSLILESASTNQTSMYLCASSSPVGANVLTFGAGSRLTVL.

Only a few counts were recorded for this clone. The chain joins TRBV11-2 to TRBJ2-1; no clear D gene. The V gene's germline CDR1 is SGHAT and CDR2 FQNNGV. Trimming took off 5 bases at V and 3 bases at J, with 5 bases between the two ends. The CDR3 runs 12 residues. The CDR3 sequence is CASSLVYNEQFF. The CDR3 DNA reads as TGTGCCAGCAGCCTCGTCTACAATGAGCAGTTCTTC.

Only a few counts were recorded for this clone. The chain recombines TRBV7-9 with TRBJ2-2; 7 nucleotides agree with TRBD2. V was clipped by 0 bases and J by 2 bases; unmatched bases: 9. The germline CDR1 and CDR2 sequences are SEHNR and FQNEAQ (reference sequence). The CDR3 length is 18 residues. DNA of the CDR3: TGTGCCAGCAGCTTAGCCCCGACTAGCCCTATCAACACCGGGGAGCTGTTTTTT. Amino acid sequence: CASSLAPTSPINTGELFF.